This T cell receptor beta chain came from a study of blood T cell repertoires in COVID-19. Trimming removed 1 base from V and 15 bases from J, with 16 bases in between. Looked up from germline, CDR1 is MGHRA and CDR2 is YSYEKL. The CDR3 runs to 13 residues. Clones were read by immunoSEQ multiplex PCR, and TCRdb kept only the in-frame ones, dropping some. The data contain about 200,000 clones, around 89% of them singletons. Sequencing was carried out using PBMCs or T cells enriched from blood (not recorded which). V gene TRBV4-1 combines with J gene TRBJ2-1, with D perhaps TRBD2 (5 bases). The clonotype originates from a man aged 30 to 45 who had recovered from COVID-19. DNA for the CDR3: TGCGCCAGCAGCCAAGTGGGAGTCGACGAACGGTTCTTC. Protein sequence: CASSQVGVDERFF.